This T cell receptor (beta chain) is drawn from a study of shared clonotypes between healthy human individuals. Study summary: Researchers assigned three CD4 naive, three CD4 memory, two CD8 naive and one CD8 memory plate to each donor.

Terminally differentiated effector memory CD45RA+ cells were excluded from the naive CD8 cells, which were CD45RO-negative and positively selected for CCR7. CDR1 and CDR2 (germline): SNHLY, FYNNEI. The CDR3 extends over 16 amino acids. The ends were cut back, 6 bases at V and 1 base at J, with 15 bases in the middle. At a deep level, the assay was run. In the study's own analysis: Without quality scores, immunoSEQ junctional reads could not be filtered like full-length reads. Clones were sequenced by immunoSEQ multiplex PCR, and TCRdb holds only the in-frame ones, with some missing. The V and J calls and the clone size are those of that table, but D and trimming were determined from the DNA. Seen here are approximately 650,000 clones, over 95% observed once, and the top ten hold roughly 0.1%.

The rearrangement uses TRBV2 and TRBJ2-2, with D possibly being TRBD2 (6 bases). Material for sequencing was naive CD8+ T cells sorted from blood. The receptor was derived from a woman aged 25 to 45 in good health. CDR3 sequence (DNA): TGTGCCAGCAGGGAGGCGGGGACGGTGAACACCGGGGAGCTGTTTTTT. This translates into CASREAGTVNTGELFF.